This T cell receptor (beta chain) was sequenced for a study of blood T cells in healthy people across ages. Using a J-beta primer mix together with a sample-barcoded 5' primer, a second PCR was run for about 6 to 11 cycles. Each CDR3 protein is one row after TCRdb ran MiXCR on the 5' RACE reads. The sample records hundreds of thousands of distinct CDR3 sequences, roughly 50% being singletons. V was clipped by 2 bases and J by 3 bases, with 28 bases between them. The germline V gene has CDR1 SGHTA and CDR2 FQGNSA. This CDR3 region has 20 residues. The receptor comes from a man aged 25 to 40 in good health. The chain uses TRBV7-2 and TRBJ1-2; tentative D call: TRBD1 (6 bases). Specimen: blood. Here the CDR3 reads CASSLLLPNRATVGDYGYTF. The CDR3 coding sequence is TGTGCCAGCAGCTTACTTTTACCCAACAGGGCTACTGTAGGGGACTATGGCTACACCTTC.